This T cell receptor (beta chain) was recorded in a study of blood T cell repertoires in COVID-19 (dated by TCRdb to 2019 to 2021). Describing the broader study: Samples covering the acute and convalescent phases of COVID-19 were provided by collaborators in the United States, Italy and Spain. The prospective study material was composed of cDNA or gDNA derived from T cells, B-cell-depleted T cells, or PBMCs. Subjects who had been exposed to COVID-19, were actively infected with it, or had recovered from it provided the deeply sampled blood TCRbeta repertoires that made up the dataset. The repertoires were made available in a free public database intended to serve as a resource for research on the immune response to SARS-CoV-2. Samples were obtained from the ongoing ImmuneRACE study (first 160 participants) and from about 1,300 subjects provided by 6 global collaborators. Nearly every sample came with metadata listing a de-identified subject ID, COVID-19 status, age in years and sex. Where available, HLA class I and class II types were obtained from metadata supplied by the sample provider rather than from assay-based typing.

A word on this clone: This clone's antigen is unknown. The record has no base qualities; no much larger clone is one base away.

The immunoSEQ Assay, a bias-controlled multiplex PCR, was used to amplify TCRbeta CDR3 regions from genomic DNA. The authors processed their data as follows. The number of nucleated cells in each sample was estimated from the amplification of reference gene primers within the assay. To quantify the absolute abundance of each unique TCRbeta CDR3 rearrangement, sequence reads were collapsed and filtered. For each sample, productive Simpson clonality was calculated as the square root of Simpson's diversity index across productive rearrangements. TCRdb's version of the immuneACCESS table is confined to in-frame rearrangements and falls short of the full clone set. An unresolved V gene accounts for under half of the shortfall where checked; the remainder is of unknown origin. For V, J and clone size, that table is used; D and trimming come from the DNA. In this sample the table shows approximately 140,000 clones, around four fifths of which occur a single time. Together, the top ten hold more than 2% of the sample.

Whole blood was collected in K2EDTA tubes by collaborating institutions according to the institutions' own protocols. For TCRbeta analysis, collaborators shipped samples as frozen whole blood, isolated PBMCs, or DNA extracted from either of those sample types. On the study overall, not on this receptor specifically: Clinical and demographic metadata were provided uncurated, with the amount varying by source and participant.

The clonotype comes from a man between 65 and 85 years old with acute or convalescent COVID-19. The source material was peripheral blood.

CDR3 protein: CASSQSKEGPTYEQYF. The nucleotide sequence is TGCGCCAGCAGTCAATCTAAGGAGGGGCCAACCTACGAGCAGTACTTC. The chain employs TRBV23-1 and TRBJ2-7; matching of 6 bases hints at TRBD2 as the D gene. TRBV23-1 is filed as an ORF, its function uncertain. V is shortened by 0 bases, J by 2 bases, and the region joining them spans 14 bases. Including the terminal cysteine and phenylalanine, the CDR3 comprises 16 residues. Only the CDR3 region is kept as DNA, spanning 48 bases read in frame from base 1.